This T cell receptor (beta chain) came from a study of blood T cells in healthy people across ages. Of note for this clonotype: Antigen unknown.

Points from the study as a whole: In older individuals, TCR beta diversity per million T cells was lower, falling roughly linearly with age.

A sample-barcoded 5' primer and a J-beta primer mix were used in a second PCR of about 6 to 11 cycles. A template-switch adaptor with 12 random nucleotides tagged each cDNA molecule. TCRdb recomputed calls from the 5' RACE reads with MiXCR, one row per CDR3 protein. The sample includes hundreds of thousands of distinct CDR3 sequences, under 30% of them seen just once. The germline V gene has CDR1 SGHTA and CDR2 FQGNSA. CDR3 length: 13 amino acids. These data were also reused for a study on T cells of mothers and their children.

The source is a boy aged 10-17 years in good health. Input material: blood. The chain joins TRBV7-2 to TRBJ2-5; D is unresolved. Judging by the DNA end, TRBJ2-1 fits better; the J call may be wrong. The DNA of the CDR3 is TGTGCCAGCAGCTTAGGGGCAGGCAGCGAGCAGTTCTTC. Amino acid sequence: CASSLGAGSEQFF.